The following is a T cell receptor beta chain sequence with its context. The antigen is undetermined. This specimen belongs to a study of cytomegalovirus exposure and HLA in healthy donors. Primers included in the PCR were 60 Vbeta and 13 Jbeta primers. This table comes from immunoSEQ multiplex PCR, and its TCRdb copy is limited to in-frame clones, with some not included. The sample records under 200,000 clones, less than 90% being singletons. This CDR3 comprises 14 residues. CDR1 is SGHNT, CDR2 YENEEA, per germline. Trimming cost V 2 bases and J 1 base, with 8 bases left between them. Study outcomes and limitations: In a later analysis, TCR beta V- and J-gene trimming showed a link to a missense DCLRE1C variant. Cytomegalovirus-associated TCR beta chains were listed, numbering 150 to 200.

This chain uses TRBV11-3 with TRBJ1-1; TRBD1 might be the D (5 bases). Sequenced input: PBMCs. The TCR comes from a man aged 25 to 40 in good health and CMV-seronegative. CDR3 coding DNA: TGTGCCAGCAGCTTAACCGGGGGGAACACTGAAGCTTTCTTT. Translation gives CASSLTGGNTEAFF.